This TCR beta chain was sequenced in a study of blood T cells in healthy people across ages (dated by TCRdb to about 2015). With regard to the full study: In model experiments, roughly one uniquely barcoded TCR beta cDNA molecule per two T cells was captured by template switching. The study measured age-related changes in TCR beta repertoire diversity using deep sequencing normalized with unique cDNA molecular identifiers. Four age groups were formed from the donors: young (average 16 years), middle-aged (more than 35), aged (about 62) and long-lived (approximately 78). Donors of different ages were randomly distributed across sequencing lanes to avoid experimental bias. For two donors (one aged 18 to 30 and one aged 80 or older), the study analyzed two additional independent replicas of 1 million unique cDNA reads from the same blood draw. Study-wide conclusions, independent of this receptor: Observed TCR beta diversity correlated strongly with the percentage of naive T cells measured by flow cytometry. The CMV infection status of donors was not known, potentially confounding age-related changes in expanded clonotypes. Because profiling used bulk unsorted PBMCs, naive and antigen-experienced compartments could not be compared conclusively. As age increased, observed TCR beta diversity per million T cells dropped in a roughly linear way, and a significant reduction was already evident by age roughly 36. Estimates of total diversity from one million sequenced T cells were regarded as lower bounds and underestimates. Compared with the aged group, the long-lived group had more naive CD4+ T cells, fewer expanded clones and increased TCR diversity, suggesting age selection.

Trimming takes 6 bases off V and 8 bases off J; junction bases not matched to a gene: 9. Reading from cysteine to phenylalanine, the CDR3 counts 15 amino acids. The DNA shown is the 45-base CDR3, in frame from base 1. The germline V gene (reference sequence) yields MNHNY for CDR1 and SVGAGI for CDR2. Library preparation used 5' RACE. TCRdb shows the sequencer as Illumina HiSeq 2500. The second PCR ran for roughly 7 to 12 cycles and used a J-beta primer mix along with a sample-barcoded 5' primer. Each TCR beta cDNA molecule received a unique molecular identifier from a template-switch 5' adaptor carrying 12 random nucleotides. At least 2.5 million CDR3-containing paired-end reads were obtained from each sample. First-strand cDNA was synthesized from all RNA with the Mint cDNA synthesis kit, primed by a TRBC-specific oligonucleotide. All cDNA was treated with uracil-DNA glycosylase and then went through a first 18-cycle PCR with the universal primers M1SS and BC2_uni_R. The published analysis was carried out like this. Each sample was normalized by randomly selecting 1 million high-quality reads, each carrying a distinct molecular identifier. Reads with shared molecular identifiers were discarded instead of being binned into consensus sequences. MiTCR, set to a Q25 quality threshold and the strictest error-elimination algorithm, was used for CDR3 identification, clonotype clustering and error correction. A nonparametric unseen species model with Euler transformation was used to estimate a lower bound on total TCR beta diversity. TCRdb reran the public reads through fastp at Q25 and MiXCR, keeping productive beta chains. Each CDR3 protein appears once, grouped with its most common genes and DNA. The V and J calls here are based on TCRdb, not the publication. The sample profile shows approximately 820,000 distinct CDR3 sequences; 40% to 50% of them were found once. Jointly, the top ten make up roughly 18% of the sample.

Note on this clonotype: This clone's antigen is unknown. No much larger clonotype is one base removed from it; base qualities were not supplied.

Donors were a few dozen systemically healthy Caucasian individuals from Russia aged about 6 to 100 years. Each donor gave ten milliliters of peripheral blood, drawn into EDTA-treated Vacutainer tubes. PBMCs were isolated by Ficoll-Paque density-gradient centrifugation, with at least 6 million obtained per sample. Trizol reagent was used to extract total RNA from the PBMCs, yielding at least 5 micrograms per sample. The percentages of naive CD45RAhigh/CD27high T cells were determined by flow cytometry on a PBMC aliquot from every donor. The sequence links TRBV6-6 to TRBJ1-4; 10 central nucleotides agree with TRBD1. Sequencing used blood. The origin of this receptor is a man in his 60s in good health. The DNA is as follows: TGTGCCAGCAGGGACAGGGGGTCGGGGGGCGAAAAACTGTTTTTT. Translated, this gives CASRDRGSGGEKLFF.